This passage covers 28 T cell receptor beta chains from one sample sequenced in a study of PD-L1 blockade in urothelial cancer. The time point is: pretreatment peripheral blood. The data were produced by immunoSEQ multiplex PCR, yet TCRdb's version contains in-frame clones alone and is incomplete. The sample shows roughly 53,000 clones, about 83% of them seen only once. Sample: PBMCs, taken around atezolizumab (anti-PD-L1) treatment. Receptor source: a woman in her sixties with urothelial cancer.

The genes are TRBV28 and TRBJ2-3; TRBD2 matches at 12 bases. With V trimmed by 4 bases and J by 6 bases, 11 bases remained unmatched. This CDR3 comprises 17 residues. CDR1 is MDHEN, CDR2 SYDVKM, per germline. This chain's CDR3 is CASSSRRLAGVGDTQYF. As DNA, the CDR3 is TGTGCCAGCAGTTCCCGACGACTAGCGGGAGTCGGTGATACGCAGTATTTT.

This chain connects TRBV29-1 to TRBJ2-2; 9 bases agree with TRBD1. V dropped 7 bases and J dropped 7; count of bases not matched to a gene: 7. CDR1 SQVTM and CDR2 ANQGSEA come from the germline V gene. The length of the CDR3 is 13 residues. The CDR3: CSGRTGAVGELFF. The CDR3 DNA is TGCAGCGGACGGACAGGGGCGGTCGGGGAGCTGTTTTTT.

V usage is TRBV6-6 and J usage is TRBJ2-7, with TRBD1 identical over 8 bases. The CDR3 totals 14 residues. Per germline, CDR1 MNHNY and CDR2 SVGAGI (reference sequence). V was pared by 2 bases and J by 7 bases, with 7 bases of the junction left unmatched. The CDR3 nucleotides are TGTGCCAGCAGTTACCCCCCGGACAGGGAGGAGCAGTACTTC. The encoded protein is CASSYPPDREEQYF.

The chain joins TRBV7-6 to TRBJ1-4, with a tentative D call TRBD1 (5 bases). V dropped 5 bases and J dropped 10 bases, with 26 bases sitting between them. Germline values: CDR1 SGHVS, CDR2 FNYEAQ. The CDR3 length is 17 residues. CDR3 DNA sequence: TGTGCCAGCAGCGGGCCGGGACTAGGGATGGACGGGGGAAAACTGTTTTTT. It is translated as CASSGPGLGMDGGKLFF.

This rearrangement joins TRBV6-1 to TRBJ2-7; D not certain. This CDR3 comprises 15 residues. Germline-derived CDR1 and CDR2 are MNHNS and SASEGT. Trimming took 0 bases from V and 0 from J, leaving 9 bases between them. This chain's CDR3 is CASSEAGLSSYEQYF. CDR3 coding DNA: TGTGCCAGCAGTGAAGCGGGCCTCAGCTCCTACGAGCAGTACTTC.

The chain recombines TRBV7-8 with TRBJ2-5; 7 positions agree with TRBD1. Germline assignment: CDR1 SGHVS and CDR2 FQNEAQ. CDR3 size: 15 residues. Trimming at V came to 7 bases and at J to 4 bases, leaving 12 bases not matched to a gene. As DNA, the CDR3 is TGTGCCAGCACCAACCCCAGACAGGGTGGAGAGACCCAGTACTTC. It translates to CASTNPRQGGETQYF.

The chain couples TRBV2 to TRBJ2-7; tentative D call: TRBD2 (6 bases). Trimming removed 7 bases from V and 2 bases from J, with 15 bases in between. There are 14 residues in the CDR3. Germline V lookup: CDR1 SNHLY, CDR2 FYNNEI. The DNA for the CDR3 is TGTGCCAGCACGGGATTAGCGGTGCCCTACGAGCAGTACTTC. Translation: CASTGLAVPYEQYF.

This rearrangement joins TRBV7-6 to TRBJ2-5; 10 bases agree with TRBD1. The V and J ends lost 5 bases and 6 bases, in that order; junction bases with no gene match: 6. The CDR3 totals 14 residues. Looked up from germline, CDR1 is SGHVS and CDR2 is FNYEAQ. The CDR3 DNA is TGTGCCAGCAGCCAGGGGGGACAGGGGAAGACCCAGTACTTC. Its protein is CASSQGGQGKTQYF. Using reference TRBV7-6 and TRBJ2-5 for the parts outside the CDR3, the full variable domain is GAGVSQSPRYKVTKRGQDVALRCDPISGHVSLYWYRQALGQGPEFLTYFNYEAQQDKSGLPNDRFSAERPEGSISTLTIQRTEQRDSAMYRCASSQGGQGKTQYFGPGTRLLVL.

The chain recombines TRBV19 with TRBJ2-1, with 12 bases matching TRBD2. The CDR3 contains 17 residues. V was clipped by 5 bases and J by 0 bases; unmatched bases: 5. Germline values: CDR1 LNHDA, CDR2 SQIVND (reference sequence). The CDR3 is CASSQRTSGISYNEQFF. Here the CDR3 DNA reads TGTGCCAGTAGTCAAAGGACTAGCGGGATCTCCTACAATGAGCAGTTCTTC. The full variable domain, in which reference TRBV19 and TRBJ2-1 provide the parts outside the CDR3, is DGGITQSPKYLFRKEGQNVTLSCEQNLNHDAMYWYRQDPGQGLRLIYYSQIVNDFQKGDIAEGYSVSREKKESFPLTVTSAQKNPTAFYLCASSQRTSGISYNEQFFGPGTRLTVL.

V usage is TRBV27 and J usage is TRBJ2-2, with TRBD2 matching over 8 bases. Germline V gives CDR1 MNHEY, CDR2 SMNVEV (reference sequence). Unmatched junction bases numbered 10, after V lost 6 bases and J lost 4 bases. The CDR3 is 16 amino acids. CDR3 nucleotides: TGTGCCAGCAGCACTAGCGGCGGGTTGGGCACCGGGGAGCTGTTTTTT. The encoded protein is CASSTSGGLGTGELFF.

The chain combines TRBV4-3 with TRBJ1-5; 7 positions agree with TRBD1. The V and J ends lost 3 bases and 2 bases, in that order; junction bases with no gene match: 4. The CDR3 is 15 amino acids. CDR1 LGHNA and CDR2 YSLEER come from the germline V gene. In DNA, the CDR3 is TGCGCCAGCAGCCAGCGGACAGGTCGCAATCAGCCCCAGCATTTT. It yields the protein CASSQRTGRNQPQHF.

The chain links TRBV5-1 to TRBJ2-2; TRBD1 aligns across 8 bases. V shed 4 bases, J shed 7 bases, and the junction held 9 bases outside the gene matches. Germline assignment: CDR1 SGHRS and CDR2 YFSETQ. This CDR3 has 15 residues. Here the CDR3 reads CASSQRTGMDGELFF. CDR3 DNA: TGCGCCAGCAGCCAACGGACAGGGATGGACGGGGAGCTGTTTTTT.

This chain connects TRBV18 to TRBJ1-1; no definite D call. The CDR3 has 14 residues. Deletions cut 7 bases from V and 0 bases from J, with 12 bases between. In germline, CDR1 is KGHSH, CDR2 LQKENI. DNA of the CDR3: TGTGCCAGCTTCCCCCTTCGGTTGAACACTGAAGCTTTCTTT. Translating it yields CASFPLRLNTEAFF.

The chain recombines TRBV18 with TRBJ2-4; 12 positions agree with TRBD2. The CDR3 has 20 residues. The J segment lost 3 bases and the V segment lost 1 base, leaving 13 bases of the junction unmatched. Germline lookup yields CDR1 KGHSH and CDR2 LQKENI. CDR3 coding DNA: TGTGCCAGCTCACCACGGGGGAGACTAGCGGGAGAAAAGGTCAAAAACATTCAGTACTTC. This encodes CASSPRGRLAGEKVKNIQYF. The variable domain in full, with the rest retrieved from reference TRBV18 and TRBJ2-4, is NAGVMQNPRHLVRRRGQEARLRCSPMKGHSHVYWYRQLPEEGLKFMVYLQKENIIDESGMPKERFSAEFPKEGPSILRIQQVVRGDSAAYFCASSPRGRLAGEKVKNIQYFGAGTRLSVL.

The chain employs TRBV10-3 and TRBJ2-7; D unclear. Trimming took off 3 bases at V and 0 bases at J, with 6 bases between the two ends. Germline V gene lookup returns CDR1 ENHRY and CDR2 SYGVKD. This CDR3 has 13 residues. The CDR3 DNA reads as TGTGCCATCAGTGAACCGGGCTCCTACGAGCAGTACTTC. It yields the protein CAISEPGSYEQYF.

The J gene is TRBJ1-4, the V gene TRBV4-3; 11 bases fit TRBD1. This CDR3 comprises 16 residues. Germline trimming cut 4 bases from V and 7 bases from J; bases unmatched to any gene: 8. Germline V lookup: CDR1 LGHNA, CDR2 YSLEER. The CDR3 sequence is CASSPPVGTGGEKLFF. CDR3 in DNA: TGCGCCAGCAGCCCCCCCGTAGGGACAGGGGGTGAAAAACTGTTTTTT.

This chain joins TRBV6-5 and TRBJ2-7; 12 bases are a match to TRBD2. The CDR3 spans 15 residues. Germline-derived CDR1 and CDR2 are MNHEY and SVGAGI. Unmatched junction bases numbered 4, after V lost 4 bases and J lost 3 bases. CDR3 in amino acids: CASSSTTSGSYEQYF. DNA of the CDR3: TGTGCCAGCAGTTCCACGACTAGCGGGAGCTACGAGCAGTACTTC.

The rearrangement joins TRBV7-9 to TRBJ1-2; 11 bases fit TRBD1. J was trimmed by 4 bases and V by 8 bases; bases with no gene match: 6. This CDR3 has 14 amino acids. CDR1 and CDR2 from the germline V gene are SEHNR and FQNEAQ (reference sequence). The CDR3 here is CASQGQGDFYGYTF. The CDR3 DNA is TGTGCCAGCCAGGGACAGGGGGATTTCTATGGCTACACCTTC.

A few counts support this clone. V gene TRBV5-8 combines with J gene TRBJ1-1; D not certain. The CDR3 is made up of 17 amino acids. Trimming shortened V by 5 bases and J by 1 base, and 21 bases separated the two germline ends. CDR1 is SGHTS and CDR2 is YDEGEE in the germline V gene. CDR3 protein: CASSMRSPGFSNTEAFF. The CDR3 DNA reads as TGTGCCAGCAGTATGAGGTCTCCGGGATTCTCGAACACTGAAGCTTTCTTT.

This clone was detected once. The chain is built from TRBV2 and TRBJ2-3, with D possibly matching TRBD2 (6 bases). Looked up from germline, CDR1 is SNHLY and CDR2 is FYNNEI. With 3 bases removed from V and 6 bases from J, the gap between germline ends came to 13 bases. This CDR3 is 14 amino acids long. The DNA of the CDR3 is TGTGCCAGCAGTGACCGGGGGTCCCGGGATACGCAGTATTTT. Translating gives CASSDRGSRDTQYF. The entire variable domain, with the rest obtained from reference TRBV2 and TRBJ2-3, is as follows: EPEVTQTPSHQVTQMGQEVILRCVPISNHLYFYWYRQILGQKVEFLVSFYNNEISEKSEIFDDQFSVERPDGSNFTLKIRSTKLEDSAMYFCASSDRGSRDTQYFGPGTRLTVL.

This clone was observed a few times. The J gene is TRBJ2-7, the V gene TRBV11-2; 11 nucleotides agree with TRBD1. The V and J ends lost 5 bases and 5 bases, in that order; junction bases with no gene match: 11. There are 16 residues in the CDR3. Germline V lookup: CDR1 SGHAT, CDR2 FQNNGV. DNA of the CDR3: TGTGCCAGCAGCCCCCGGTCCGGGACAGGGGGACACGAGCAGTACTTC. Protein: CASSPRSGTGGHEQYF. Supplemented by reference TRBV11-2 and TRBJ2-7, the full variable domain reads EAGVAQSPRYKIIEKRQSVAFWCNPISGHATLYWYQQILGQGPKLLIQFQNNGVVDDSQLPKDRFSAERLKGVDSTLKIQPAKLEDSAVYLCASSPRSGTGGHEQYFGPGTRLTVT.

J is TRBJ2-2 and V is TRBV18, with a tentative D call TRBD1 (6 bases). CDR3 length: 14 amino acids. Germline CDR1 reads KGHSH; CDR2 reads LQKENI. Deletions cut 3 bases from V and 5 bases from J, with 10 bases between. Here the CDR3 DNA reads TGTGCCAGCTCACCGAACAGGGATACCGGGGAGCTGTTTTTT. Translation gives CASSPNRDTGELFF.

Written as DNA, the CDR3 is TGCGCCAGCAGTTCGGGAGGGCGAGGCAATGAGCAGTTCTTC. This gives the protein CASSSGGRGNEQFF. The chain links TRBV4-1 to TRBJ2-1; 8 bases match TRBD2. The CDR3 extends over 14 amino acids. In germline, CDR1 is MGHRA, CDR2 YSYEKL. The ends lost 6 bases at V and 6 bases at J; junction bases unmatched: 7.

This chain's CDR3 is CASSRRTSAETQYF. Written as DNA, the CDR3 is TGTGCCAGCAGCCGTAGGACTAGCGCTGAGACCCAGTACTTC. The rearrangement uses TRBV7-2 and TRBJ2-5, with 9 positions matching TRBD2. The CDR3 runs to 14 residues. Germline loops: CDR1 SGHTA, CDR2 FQGNSA. The junction had 6 bases not matched to a gene; V was cut back by 5 bases and J by 5 bases.

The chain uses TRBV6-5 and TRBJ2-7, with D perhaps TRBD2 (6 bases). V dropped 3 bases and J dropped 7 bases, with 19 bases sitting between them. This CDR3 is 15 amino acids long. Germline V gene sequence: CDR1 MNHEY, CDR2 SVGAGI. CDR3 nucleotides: TGTGCCAGCAGTTATGGGGGACTCAGCGGCCGGGAGCAGTACTTC. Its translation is CASSYGGLSGREQYF.

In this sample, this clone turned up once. The CDR3 bases are TGCGCCAGCAGCCAAGATTCGACAGGGTCTCCCTACGAGCAGTACTTC. Protein sequence: CASSQDSTGSPYEQYF. The rearrangement uses TRBV4-3 and TRBJ2-7, with 7 positions matching TRBD1. Germline V gene sequence: CDR1 LGHNA, CDR2 YSLEER. The CDR3 length is 16 residues. Trimming removed 0 bases from V and 2 bases from J; junction bases left unmatched: 7.

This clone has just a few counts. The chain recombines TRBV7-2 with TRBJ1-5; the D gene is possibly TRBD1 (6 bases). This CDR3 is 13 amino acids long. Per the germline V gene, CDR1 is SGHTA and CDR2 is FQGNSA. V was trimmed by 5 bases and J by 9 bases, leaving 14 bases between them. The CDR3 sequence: CASSPEQGLPQHF. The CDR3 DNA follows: TGTGCCAGCAGCCCCGAACAGGGTTTGCCCCAGCATTTT.

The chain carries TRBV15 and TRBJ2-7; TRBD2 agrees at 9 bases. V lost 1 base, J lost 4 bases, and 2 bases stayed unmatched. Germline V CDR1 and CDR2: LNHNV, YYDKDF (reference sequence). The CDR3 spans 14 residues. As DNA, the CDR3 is TGTGCCACCAGCAGAGTCAGCGGGGGGTACGAGCAGTACTTC. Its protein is CATSRVSGGYEQYF.